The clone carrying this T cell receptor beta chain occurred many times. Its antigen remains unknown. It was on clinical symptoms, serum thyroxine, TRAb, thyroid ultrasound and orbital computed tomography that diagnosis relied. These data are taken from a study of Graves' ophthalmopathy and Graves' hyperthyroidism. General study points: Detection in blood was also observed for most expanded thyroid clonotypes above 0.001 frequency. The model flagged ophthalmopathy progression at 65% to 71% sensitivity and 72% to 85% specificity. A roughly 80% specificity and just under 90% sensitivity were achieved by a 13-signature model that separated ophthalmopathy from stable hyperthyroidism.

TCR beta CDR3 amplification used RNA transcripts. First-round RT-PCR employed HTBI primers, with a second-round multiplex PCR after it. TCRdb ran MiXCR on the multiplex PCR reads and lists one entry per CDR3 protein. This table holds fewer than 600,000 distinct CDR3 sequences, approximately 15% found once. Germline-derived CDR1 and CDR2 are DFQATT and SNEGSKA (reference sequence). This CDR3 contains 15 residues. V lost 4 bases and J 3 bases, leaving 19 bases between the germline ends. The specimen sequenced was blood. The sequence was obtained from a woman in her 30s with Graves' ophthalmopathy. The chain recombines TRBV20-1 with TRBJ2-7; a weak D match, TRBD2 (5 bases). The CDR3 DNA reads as TGCAGTGCTATCACACCGGACTTTTGGAACTACGAGCAGTACTTC. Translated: CSAITPDFWNYEQYF.